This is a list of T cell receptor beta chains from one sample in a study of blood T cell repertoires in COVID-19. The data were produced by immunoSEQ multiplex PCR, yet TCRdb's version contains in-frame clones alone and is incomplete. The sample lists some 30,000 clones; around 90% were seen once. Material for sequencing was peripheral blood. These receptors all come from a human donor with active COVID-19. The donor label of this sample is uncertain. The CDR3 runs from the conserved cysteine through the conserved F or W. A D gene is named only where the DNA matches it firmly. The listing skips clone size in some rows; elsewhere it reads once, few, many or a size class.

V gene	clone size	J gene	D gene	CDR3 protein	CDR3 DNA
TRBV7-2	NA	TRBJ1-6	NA	CASSLLSLGAYNSPLHF	TGTGCCAGCAGCTTATTGTCCCTGGGAGCCTATAATTCACCCCTCCACTTT
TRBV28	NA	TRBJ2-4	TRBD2	CASSLRREGVKNIQYF	TGTGCCAGCAGTTTAAGGCGGGAGGGGGTCAAAAACATTCAGTACTTC
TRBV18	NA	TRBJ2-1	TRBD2	CASSPGLAKNEQFF	TGTGCCAGCTCACCGGGACTAGCTAAAAATGAGCAGTTCTTC
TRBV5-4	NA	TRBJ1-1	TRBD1	CASSGTGEGEAFF	TGTGCCAGCAGCGGGACAGGGGAGGGTGAAGCTTTCTTT
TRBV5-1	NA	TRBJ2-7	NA	CASSSEYEQYF	TGCGCCAGCAGCTCCGAGTACGAGCAGTACTTC
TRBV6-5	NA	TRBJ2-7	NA	CASTPGRAAWDEQYF	TGTGCCAGCACCCCAGGGCGCGCAGCCTGGGACGAGCAGTACTTC
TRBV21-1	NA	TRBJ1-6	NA	CASSKGRDKPNSPLHF	TGTGCCAGCAGCAAAGGTCGGGACAAACCCAATTCACCCCTCCACTTT
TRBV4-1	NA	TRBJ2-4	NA	CASSQEGGNIQYF	TGCGCCAGCAGCCAGGAAGGCGGAAACATTCAGTACTTC
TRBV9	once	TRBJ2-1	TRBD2	CASSPRSQRDANEQFF	TGTGCCAGCAGCCCCCGAAGCCAGCGGGACGCCAATGAGCAGTTCTTC
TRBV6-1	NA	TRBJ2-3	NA	CASSEARDPDTQYF	TGTGCCAGCAGTGAAGCGCGCGATCCAGATACGCAGTATTTT
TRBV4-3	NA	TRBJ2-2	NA	CASSRAWDSRAGELFF	TGCGCCAGCAGCCGGGCCTGGGACTCCCGGGCCGGGGAGCTGTTTTTT